The clone carrying this TCR beta chain was seen once. The sample originates from a study of shared clonotypes between healthy human individuals. Study at large: Per donor, three plates held CD4 naive cells, three held CD4 memory, two held CD8 naive and one held CD8 memory.

At a deep level, the assay was run. TCRdb's table, derived via immunoSEQ multiplex PCR, lists solely in-frame clones and lacks some. The data contain more than 2 million clones, approximately 95% of them seen just once; the ten biggest clones take up over 0.1%. Germline V gives CDR1 SNHLY, CDR2 FYNNEI. There are 11 residues in the CDR3. Between the trimmed V and J ends, which lost 5 bases and 7 bases, there was a span of 8 bases. The chain uses TRBV2 and TRBJ1-1, with D unresolved. This sequence originates from a man younger than 35 in good health. Sequencing was carried out using naive CD4+ T cells sorted from blood. As to subset: CD45RA+ positively selected. The CDR3 spells CASSSLVEAFF. CDR3 DNA: TGTGCCAGCAGTAGCTTGGTTGAAGCTTTCTTT.